Shown below are 10 T cell receptor beta chains from a single sample sequenced in a study of early T cells in non-severe SARS-CoV-2 infection. TCRdb reprocessed the 5' RACE reads via MiXCR and lists one record per CDR3 protein. The sample yields fewer than 35,000 distinct CDR3 sequences, approximately 6.2% seen once. Sequencing was carried out using whole blood. Receptors were obtained from an adult who was a healthcare worker with PCR-confirmed SARS-CoV-2 infection or an uninfected control (not recorded which).

This clonotype was observed a few times. The chain couples TRBV19 to TRBJ2-3; 7 nucleotides line up with TRBD2. The length of the CDR3 is 15 residues. CDR1 is LNHDA, CDR2 SQIVND, per germline (reference sequence). J was trimmed by 2 bases and V by 4 bases; bases with no gene match: 6. For the CDR3, the DNA is TGTGCCAGTAGTACCTTTGCGGGAGCCACAGATACGCAGTATTTT. This encodes CASSTFAGATDTQYF.

This clonotype came up many times. This sequence joins TRBV5-1 and TRBJ1-1; no clear D gene. The CDR3 runs 18 residues. Per the germline V gene, CDR1 is SGHRS and CDR2 is YFSETQ. V lost 4 bases and J 1 base, leaving 23 bases between the germline ends. The CDR3 DNA is TGCGCCAGCAGCCACGGCCAGGAGGTTGGTCGGCGGAACACTGAAGCTTTCTTT. This translates into CASSHGQEVGRRNTEAFF.

In its sample, this clonotype was seen a few times. CDR3 amino acids: CASAPSRDTQYF. The CDR3, as DNA: TGTGCTAGTGCCCCGAGTCGGGATACGCAGTATTTT. The chain uses TRBV12-5 and TRBJ2-3, with no clear D. CDR3 length: 12 residues. CDR1 is LGHNT and CDR2 is FRNRAP in the germline V gene. V lost 7 bases, J lost 6 bases, and 11 bases lay in between.

The table lists this clonotype with many counts. The J gene is TRBJ1-6, the V gene TRBV30; the D is unclear. CDR1 and CDR2 from the germline V gene are GTSNPN and SVGIG (reference sequence). The CDR3 extends over 12 amino acids. V gave up 3 bases and J gave up 12 bases, with 12 bases separating them. CDR3 region: CAWRGSGKPLHF. The CDR3 DNA follows: TGTGCCTGGAGAGGGAGTGGAAAACCCCTCCACTTT.

This clonotype has a count of ten or more. CDR3 residues: CASSGYGTSGADLYNEQFF. CDR3 DNA sequence: TGTGCCAGCAGCGGATACGGGACTAGCGGGGCCGATCTCTACAATGAGCAGTTCTTC. The chain links TRBV5-4 to TRBJ2-1; 13 positions agree with TRBD2. CDR3 length: 19 amino acids. The germline V gene has CDR1 SGHNT and CDR2 YYREEE (reference sequence). V trimming: 4 bases; J trimming: 3 bases; junction bases outside the gene matches: 13.

In its sample, this clonotype was seen a few times. The V gene is TRBV6-5, the J gene TRBJ1-1; 7 bases are a match to TRBD1. Germline lookup yields CDR1 MNHEY and CDR2 SVGAGI. The junction had 11 bases not matched to a gene; V was cut back by 4 bases and J by 0 bases. This CDR3 comprises 17 residues. Here the CDR3 DNA reads TGTGCCAGCAGTTTATTAGGGGGCAATGGTATGAACACTGAAGCTTTCTTT. It codes for CASSLLGGNGMNTEAFF.

This clonotype was recorded at least ten times. The J gene is TRBJ2-4, the V gene TRBV6-5; unclear D gene. Germline V gives CDR1 MNHEY, CDR2 SVGAGI. V lost 5 bases and J 4 bases, leaving 9 bases between the germline ends. CDR3 length: 13 residues. The CDR3 region is CASSIDPKNIQYF. Here the CDR3 DNA reads TGTGCCAGCAGTATCGATCCTAAAAACATTCAGTACTTC.

This clonotype was counted at least ten times. The V call is TRBV24-1, the J call TRBJ2-2; tentative D call: TRBD1 (5 bases). The ends were cut back, 7 bases at V and 6 bases at J, with 17 bases in the middle. Germline-derived CDR1 and CDR2 are KGHDR and SFDVKD. There are 15 residues in the CDR3. The CDR3 region has the DNA TGTGCCACCAGCCACCGACAGAATGGAGCCGGGGAGCTGTTTTTT. It yields the protein CATSHRQNGAGELFF.

This clonotype was seen at least ten times. The chain employs TRBV15 and TRBJ1-5; 7 bases match TRBD1. The CDR3 extends over 16 amino acids. From germline, CDR1 is LNHNV and CDR2 YYDKDF (reference sequence). V lost 0 bases, J lost 3 bases, and 5 bases stayed unmatched. This CDR3 reads CATSRDGTGVNQPQHF. The CDR3 DNA follows: TGTGCCACCAGCAGAGACGGAACAGGGGTCAATCAGCCCCAGCATTTT.

This clonotype was detected ten times or more. The chain uses TRBV7-8 and TRBJ2-5; D is unresolved. This CDR3 spans 14 amino acids. In germline, CDR1 is SGHVS, CDR2 FQNEAQ. V shed 3 bases and J shed 1 base, with 9 bases lying between them. The CDR3 nucleotides are TGTGCCAGCAGCTTCCGCAGGATCCAAGAGACCCAGTACTTC. Its protein product is CASSFRRIQETQYF.